The present T cell receptor beta chain was sequenced within a study of T cell repertoires in cytomegalovirus infection. Study background: The authors used CMV epitopes that were HLA-C-restricted (recently identified) and HLA-B-restricted (well studied). Evidence of both CMV infection and a matching HLA type came from public TCR beta signatures.

Study conclusions and caveats: CMV-specific TCR beta clonotypes restricted by HLA-C dominated the ex vivo response. Cumulative public TCR beta family frequency identified CMV carriers with the relevant HLA.

Trimming took 3 bases from V and 2 from J; bases not matched to a gene: 7. Germline assignment: CDR1 LNHDA and CDR2 SQIVND (reference sequence). This CDR3 region has 16 residues. In regard to this clonotype: As yet, its antigen is unknown.

MiXCR, applied by TCRdb to the reads, yields one record per CDR3 protein. There are approximately 910,000 distinct CDR3 sequences in the sample; around 30% occur only once, and about 14% lies in the top ten. The source of this sequence is a human donor in good health (CMV status not recorded). Some clones in this sample may be carry-over from other donors' samples. The chain links TRBV19 to TRBJ2-3; TRBD1 matches at 8 bases. Sequenced material: cultured CD8+ T cells from PBMCs, taken from culture after CMV antigen stimulation. CDR3 nucleotides: TGTGCCAGTAGTATCGCACAGGGGGGTATCACAGATACGCAGTATTTT. Its translation: CASSIAQGGITDTQYF.